The TCR beta chain described here comes from a study of Tregs in tolerant kidney transplant recipients. V dropped 6 bases and J dropped 2 bases, with 8 bases sitting between them. Germline V gives CDR1 MNHEY, CDR2 SMNVEV (reference sequence). The CDR3 is 12 residues long. Study results and limitations: Findings come from small patient numbers and require larger validation. Antigen-driven expansion was suggested because donor-specific Tregs expanded more than all Tregs in tolerant patients.

In the case of this clone: What it binds is unknown.

Sequencing was performed with immunoSEQ multiplex PCR; in TCRdb, only in-frame clones are kept and a portion is missing. Of about 81,000 clones listed, roughly 90% are singletons. Related graft donors supplied nonmyeloablative bone marrow transplants, and mixed chimerism was transient. Sequenced material: CD4+ T cells from blood (PBMCs), taken 24 months after the transplant. The receptor comes from a human patient who received a combined kidney and bone marrow transplant. Some T cells may be the graft donor's. The chain has TRBV27 and TRBJ2-7, with D possibly matching TRBD1 (5 bases). DNA for the CDR3: TGTGCCAGCAGGGGGCTCACCTACGAGCAGTACTTC. Encoded protein: CASRGLTYEQYF.